This T cell receptor (beta chain) was identified in a study of T cell repertoires in ileal Crohn's disease (dated by TCRdb to between 2018 and 2021). With respect to the entire study: Median disease duration was around eight years, and under 40% of patients were identified as active smokers at the time of surgery. For commercial TCRB immunosequencing, about 500 nanograms of biopsy DNA were submitted for each sample. Endoscopic postoperative recurrence was defined by a Rutgeerts score above i0. MI samples were biopsies from the proximal margin of the surgical specimen. All patients had surgery for a complication: stricturing disease in 61% and penetrating disease in roughly 39%. About half of the patients received postoperative therapy: roughly 10 received thiopurines and 18 received anti-TNF agents. The study ran alongside a multicentre cohort designed to identify predictors of early endoscopic recurrence after ileocolonic resection. The study sequenced approximately 150 mucosal samples from roughly 60 patients, taken at several locations on the surgical specimen and at postoperative endoscopy. TCR repertoire analysis was done in some 55 Crohn's disease patients from a prospective multicentre cohort.

Per the publication, the time point label means: proximal margin of the surgical specimen (macroscopically non-inflamed). Adults with ileal or ileocolonic Crohn's disease for whom ileocolonic resection was indicated were considered eligible. Before DNA extraction, whole ileal mucosal biopsies were kept frozen at -80 degrees C. Genomic DNA was extracted from frozen whole biopsies with a TRizol-based method and quantified on a NanoDrop 2000 spectrophotometer. Broader findings and caveats from the paper: Higher high-frequency clone percentages at surgery were associated with endoscopic recurrence; all patients with clonality above 26.8% (18/57) had recurrence. Only a subgroup of patients, of unstated size, had their mucosal CD4 and CD8 T cells sorted and sequenced. A significantly higher proportion of clonal expansions was observed in active smokers at surgery than in non-smokers (about 25% vs 20%, p=0.02). Sorted CD8 T cells carried more high-frequency clones than CD4 T cells, suggesting mucosal expansions were mainly CD8.

From the cysteine through the phenylalanine, the CDR3 covers 13 amino acids. Just CDR3 DNA is preserved here, 39 bases in frame from base 1. V loses 8 bases of germline sequence and J loses 6 bases, and the interval between the two ends is 17 bases. CDR1 and CDR2 are drawn from the germline V gene: SNHLY, FYNNEI. For this clone: Its antigen is currently not known. No much larger clone is present one base from it, and per-base qualities are unavailable.

Receptors were amplified or captured by the immunoSEQ multiplex PCR assay. Adaptive Biotechnology amplified CDR3 regions from genomic DNA with a two-step multiplex PCR that controlled for amplification bias. Primers covering every V and J gene segment were used in the first PCR, while barcodes and Illumina adapters were added in the second PCR. CDR3 libraries were sequenced on an Illumina instrument. The study's processing was this. Vendor-provided pipelines were combined with custom analysis of raw data in R/Bioconductor under R version 3.3.0. Clonality, which ranges from 0 to 1, was calculated as the inverse of the normalised Shannon entropy across all productive clones. High-frequency clones were defined as the share of the repertoire occupied by the top 100 clones, with only clones passing a 95% confidence test being retained. Repertoire diversity was measured with the Simpson index, and overlap between samples was measured with the Morisita-Horn index. Drawn from immuneACCESS, this table holds only the in-frame rearrangements with V and J called that TCRdb kept. Clones are partly lost; checked studies trace under half to an unresolved V gene and leave the rest unexplained. V, J and clone size are taken as reported in that table, and D and trimming were inferred from the DNA itself. The sample table shows about 3,400 clones, and approximately 88% are seen once. Roughly 15% of the sample is taken by the ten largest.

Recombination linked TRBV2 to TRBJ2-7; the D gene could be TRBD1 or TRBD2, each one agreeing over 6 bases. Sequencing input: ileal tissue. This receptor was identified in an adult with Crohn's disease. The nucleotide sequence is given as TGTGCCAGCCAAGGGGGGAATAGTGGCGAGCAGTACTTC. This yields the protein CASQGGNSGEQYF.